The rows below give T cell receptor beta chains drawn from one sample of a study of blood T cell repertoires in COVID-19. The table came from immunoSEQ multiplex PCR; TCRdb's copy has only in-frame clones and leaves some out. Of some 510,000 clones in the sample, approximately 90% are singletons; the top ten hold about 1.7%. Sequencing input: PBMCs or T cells enriched from blood (not recorded which). These receptors came from a woman aged 40-49 years who had recovered from COVID-19. Both conserved end residues are part of each CDR3. A D gene is named only where the DNA matches it firmly. Size is omitted from some rows. Given values are once, few, many or a class for expanded clones.

cdr3_length: 16; clone_size: NA; d_call: TRBD2; j_call: TRBJ2-1; v_call: TRBV4-3; cdr3_aa: CASSQTGTSGSSSQFF; cdr3_nt: TGCGCCAGCAGCCAAACCGGGACTAGCGGGAGCTCGTCTCAGTTCTTC
cdr3_length: 15; clone_size: NA; d_call: NA; j_call: TRBJ2-5; v_call: TRBV4-1; cdr3_aa: CASSISGTQGETQYF; cdr3_nt: TGCGCCAGCAGCATCTCCGGGACCCAGGGGGAGACCCAGTACTTC
cdr3_length: 13; clone_size: NA; d_call: NA; j_call: TRBJ2-7; v_call: TRBV12-3/TRBV12-4; cdr3_aa: CASSSSGQYEQYF; cdr3_nt: TGTGCCAGCAGTTCCTCCGGACAATACGAGCAGTACTTC
cdr3_length: 18; clone_size: NA; d_call: TRBD2; j_call: TRBJ2-7; v_call: TRBV7-2; cdr3_aa: CASSLVGVGAGVSYEQYF; cdr3_nt: TGTGCCAGCAGCTTAGTCGGGGTGGGAGCGGGAGTAAGCTACGAGCAGTACTTC
cdr3_length: 14; clone_size: few; d_call: NA; j_call: TRBJ1-1; v_call: TRBV29-1; cdr3_aa: CSVEFAGAGTEAFF; cdr3_nt: TGCAGCGTTGAATTCGCAGGGGCGGGCACTGAAGCTTTCTTT
cdr3_length: 14; clone_size: NA; d_call: NA; j_call: TRBJ1-5; v_call: TRBV6-2/TRBV6-3; cdr3_aa: CASSLTQSNQPQHF; cdr3_nt: TGTGCCAGCAGTCTCACCCAGAGCAATCAGCCCCAGCATTTT
cdr3_length: 15; clone_size: NA; d_call: TRBD2; j_call: TRBJ2-5; v_call: TRBV6-5; cdr3_aa: CASSSIGLAVETQYF; cdr3_nt: TGTGCCAGCAGTTCCATCGGACTAGCCGTAGAGACCCAGTACTTC
cdr3_length: 15; clone_size: NA; d_call: TRBD1; j_call: TRBJ2-7; v_call: TRBV4-3; cdr3_aa: CASSQRTGALDEQYF; cdr3_nt: TGCGCCAGCAGCCAAAGAACAGGGGCGCTTGACGAGCAGTACTTC
cdr3_length: 16; clone_size: NA; d_call: NA; j_call: TRBJ1-5; v_call: TRBV18; cdr3_aa: CASSPGTGDSNQPQHF; cdr3_nt: TGTGCCAGCTCACCAGGGACGGGGGATAGCAATCAGCCCCAGCATTTT
cdr3_length: 15; clone_size: NA; d_call: TRBD2; j_call: TRBJ2-7; v_call: TRBV7-6; cdr3_aa: CASSLSTSGTGEQYF; cdr3_nt: TGTGCCAGCAGCTTATCCACTAGCGGGACGGGCGAGCAGTACTTC
cdr3_length: 14; clone_size: NA; d_call: TRBD1; j_call: TRBJ1-6; v_call: TRBV11-2; cdr3_aa: CASSFRQGSTPLHF; cdr3_nt: TGTGCCAGCAGCTTCAGACAGGGAAGTACACCCCTCCACTTT
cdr3_length: 14; clone_size: NA; d_call: NA; j_call: TRBJ2-5; v_call: TRBV6-5; cdr3_aa: CASSRTVAQETQYF; cdr3_nt: TGTGCCAGCAGCCGGACAGTTGCCCAAGAGACCCAGTACTTC
cdr3_length: 12; clone_size: few; d_call: NA; j_call: TRBJ1-2; v_call: TRBV7-2; cdr3_aa: CASSLRGYGYTF; cdr3_nt: TGTGCCAGCAGCTTAAGAGGGTATGGCTACACCTTC
cdr3_length: 18; clone_size: NA; d_call: TRBD1; j_call: TRBJ1-2; v_call: TRBV4-3; cdr3_aa: CASSQVVGQGATNYGYTF; cdr3_nt: TGCGCCAGCAGCCAAGTAGTTGGACAGGGGGCCACTAACTATGGCTACACCTTC
cdr3_length: 13; clone_size: NA; d_call: NA; j_call: TRBJ1-4; v_call: TRBV10-2; cdr3_aa: CASGRGEDEKLFF; cdr3_nt: TGCGCCAGCGGCCGAGGGGAGGATGAAAAACTGTTTTTT
cdr3_length: 17; clone_size: NA; d_call: NA; j_call: TRBJ2-1; v_call: TRBV7-2; cdr3_aa: CASSAPRWERTYNEQFF; cdr3_nt: TGTGCCAGCAGCGCCCCAAGGTGGGAGCGGACTTACAATGAGCAGTTCTTC
cdr3_length: 16; clone_size: NA; d_call: NA; j_call: TRBJ1-1; v_call: TRBV10-1; cdr3_aa: CASSGAPAGEGTEAFF; cdr3_nt: TGCGCCAGCAGTGGGGCTCCCGCAGGCGAAGGCACTGAAGCTTTCTTT
cdr3_length: 16; clone_size: NA; d_call: TRBD2; j_call: TRBJ2-5; v_call: TRBV7-2; cdr3_aa: CASSLFQREYQETQYF; cdr3_nt: TGTGCCAGCAGCTTATTTCAGCGGGAGTACCAAGAGACCCAGTACTTC
cdr3_length: 15; clone_size: NA; d_call: TRBD1; j_call: TRBJ2-1; v_call: TRBV27; cdr3_aa: CASSLQRQGLNEQFF; cdr3_nt: TGTGCCAGCAGTTTACAAAGACAGGGTCTCAATGAGCAGTTCTTC
cdr3_length: 13; clone_size: NA; d_call: TRBD1; j_call: TRBJ1-1; v_call: TRBV6-2/TRBV6-3; cdr3_aa: CASSDRGSSEAFF; cdr3_nt: TGTGCCAGCAGCGACAGGGGATCTTCTGAAGCTTTCTTT
cdr3_length: 14; clone_size: once; d_call: NA; j_call: TRBJ2-1; v_call: TRBV19; cdr3_aa: CASSISVTAIEQFF; cdr3_nt: TGTGCCAGTAGTATTAGTGTGACAGCGATCGAGCAGTTCTTC
cdr3_length: 14; clone_size: NA; d_call: TRBD2; j_call: TRBJ2-7; v_call: TRBV7-2; cdr3_aa: CASSLGGGTYEQYF; cdr3_nt: TGTGCCAGCAGCTTAGGGGGGGGAACCTACGAGCAGTACTTC
cdr3_length: 13; clone_size: NA; d_call: NA; j_call: TRBJ2-3; v_call: TRBV19; cdr3_aa: CASHPTAGDTQYF; cdr3_nt: TGTGCCAGTCACCCGACCGCAGGAGATACGCAGTATTTT
cdr3_length: 14; clone_size: NA; d_call: NA; j_call: TRBJ2-5; v_call: TRBV6-5; cdr3_aa: CASSYSARLETQYF; cdr3_nt: TGTGCCAGCAGTTATAGCGCCCGTCTGGAGACCCAGTACTTC
cdr3_length: 15; clone_size: NA; d_call: NA; j_call: TRBJ1-1; v_call: TRBV12-5; cdr3_aa: CASGSRDTRGTEAFF; cdr3_nt: TGTGCTAGTGGTTCCCGGGACACCCGAGGGACTGAAGCTTTCTTT
cdr3_length: 13; clone_size: once; d_call: TRBD1; j_call: TRBJ2-2; v_call: TRBV6-5; cdr3_aa: CASGQGAFGELFF; cdr3_nt: TGTGCCAGCGGACAGGGGGCTTTCGGGGAGCTGTTTTTT
cdr3_length: 15; clone_size: NA; d_call: TRBD1; j_call: TRBJ1-1; v_call: TRBV4-3; cdr3_aa: CASSQARDRGPEAFF; cdr3_nt: TGCGCCAGCAGCCAAGCAAGGGACAGGGGGCCTGAAGCTTTCTTT
cdr3_length: 15; clone_size: NA; d_call: NA; j_call: TRBJ1-4; v_call: TRBV9; cdr3_aa: CASSVGQGFDEKLFF; cdr3_nt: TGTGCCAGCAGCGTAGGGCAGGGTTTTGATGAAAAACTGTTTTTT
cdr3_length: 14; clone_size: NA; d_call: NA; j_call: TRBJ1-1; v_call: TRBV19; cdr3_aa: CASSIKGWGTEAFF; cdr3_nt: TGTGCCAGTAGTATAAAGGGGTGGGGAACTGAAGCTTTCTTT
cdr3_length: 17; clone_size: NA; d_call: NA; j_call: TRBJ2-2; v_call: TRBV7-9; cdr3_aa: CASSFGTTLTNTGELFF; cdr3_nt: TGTGCCAGCAGCTTCGGGACAACGCTTACGAACACCGGGGAGCTGTTTTTT
cdr3_length: 15; clone_size: few; d_call: NA; j_call: TRBJ2-5; v_call: TRBV5-4; cdr3_aa: CASSRDLQGGETQYF; cdr3_nt: TGTGCCAGCAGCCGGGACCTACAGGGGGGGGAGACCCAGTACTTC
cdr3_length: 14; clone_size: NA; d_call: TRBD2; j_call: TRBJ2-5; v_call: TRBV2; cdr3_aa: CASSEAVAGETQYF; cdr3_nt: TGTGCCAGCAGTGAAGCAGTAGCGGGAGAGACCCAGTACTTC
cdr3_length: 16; clone_size: NA; d_call: NA; j_call: TRBJ2-1; v_call: TRBV30; cdr3_aa: CAWQTDFALNHNEQFF; cdr3_nt: TGTGCCTGGCAAACGGACTTCGCTTTGAATCACAATGAGCAGTTCTTC
cdr3_length: 12; clone_size: NA; d_call: NA; j_call: TRBJ1-2; v_call: TRBV19; cdr3_aa: CASRTANYGYTF; cdr3_nt: TGTGCCAGTAGGACAGCTAACTATGGCTACACCTTC
cdr3_length: 15; clone_size: NA; d_call: NA; j_call: TRBJ1-4; v_call: TRBV5-4; cdr3_aa: CASSLDSGNSEKLFF; cdr3_nt: TGTGCCAGCAGCTTGGACAGCGGGAACAGTGAAAAACTGTTTTTT
cdr3_length: 14; clone_size: NA; d_call: TRBD2; j_call: TRBJ2-5; v_call: TRBV6-5; cdr3_aa: CASSYLAGKETQYF; cdr3_nt: TGTGCCAGCAGTTATCTAGCGGGGAAAGAGACCCAGTACTTC
cdr3_length: 14; clone_size: NA; d_call: NA; j_call: TRBJ1-2; v_call: TRBV5-1; cdr3_aa: CASSPTGRNYGYTF; cdr3_nt: TGCGCCAGCAGCCCCACAGGACGCAACTATGGCTACACCTTC
cdr3_length: 15; clone_size: NA; d_call: TRBD1; j_call: TRBJ1-2; v_call: TRBV7-9; cdr3_aa: CASSWNRGLDYGYTF; cdr3_nt: TGTGCCAGCAGCTGGAACAGGGGGCTCGACTATGGCTACACCTTC